This T cell receptor (beta chain) was identified in a study of shared clonotypes between healthy human individuals. Using immunoSEQ multiplex PCR, the repertoire was profiled, and TCRdb retains in-frame clones only, with some absent. The sample holds 660,000 or so clones, approximately 96% seen once. Germline V lookup: CDR1 SEHNR, CDR2 FQNEAQ (reference sequence). V was shortened by 5 bases and J by 5 bases, with 13 bases between the two germline ends. This CDR3 is 13 amino acids long. CD45RO-negative, CCR7-selected cells formed the naive CD8 fraction, which excluded terminally differentiated effector memory CD45RA+ cells.

The V call is TRBV7-9, the J call TRBJ2-7; D is unresolved. Sequencing input: naive CD8+ T cells sorted from blood. The receptor comes from a woman aged 30 to 39 in good health. The CDR3 nucleotides read TGTGCCAGCAGCGCGGTGCGGCCTCACGAGCAGTACTTC. Translation gives CASSAVRPHEQYF.